Included here is one T cell receptor (beta chain) sequence, with context. The antigen remains undetermined. CDR1 SGHRS and CDR2 YFSETQ come from the germline V gene. V gave up 4 bases and J gave up 7 bases; unmatched junction bases: 11. The CDR3 totals 16 residues. The entry originates in a study of cytomegalovirus exposure and HLA in healthy donors. Overall study findings and caveats: Further analysis was carried out later, and it showed several of the most significant clusters appearing linked to common viral pathogens. According to the study, some 160 TCR beta chains were cytomegalovirus-associated. Among the sequence variants, a highly shared cluster was likely an artifact of sequencing.

In the PCR, 60 Vbeta and 13 Jbeta primers were used. Source study methods: About 12 million of the 80 million or so unique TCR beta chains counted in a later analysis were shared. Sequencing was performed with immunoSEQ multiplex PCR; in TCRdb, only in-frame clones are kept and a portion is missing. The DNA gave D and trimming, while V, J and clone size come from that table. Altogether over 75,000 clones are present, around four fifths being singletons, with the ten largest covering around 5.6%. The clonotype comes from a woman younger than 35 in good health and CMV-seropositive. The sample was PBMCs. V and J are TRBV5-1 and TRBJ1-5; 10 bases are shared with TRBD1. The CDR3 bases are TGCGCCAGCAGCCATCTAGACAGGGGGCCCGGGCAGCCCCAGCATTTT. As protein: CASSHLDRGPGQPQHF.